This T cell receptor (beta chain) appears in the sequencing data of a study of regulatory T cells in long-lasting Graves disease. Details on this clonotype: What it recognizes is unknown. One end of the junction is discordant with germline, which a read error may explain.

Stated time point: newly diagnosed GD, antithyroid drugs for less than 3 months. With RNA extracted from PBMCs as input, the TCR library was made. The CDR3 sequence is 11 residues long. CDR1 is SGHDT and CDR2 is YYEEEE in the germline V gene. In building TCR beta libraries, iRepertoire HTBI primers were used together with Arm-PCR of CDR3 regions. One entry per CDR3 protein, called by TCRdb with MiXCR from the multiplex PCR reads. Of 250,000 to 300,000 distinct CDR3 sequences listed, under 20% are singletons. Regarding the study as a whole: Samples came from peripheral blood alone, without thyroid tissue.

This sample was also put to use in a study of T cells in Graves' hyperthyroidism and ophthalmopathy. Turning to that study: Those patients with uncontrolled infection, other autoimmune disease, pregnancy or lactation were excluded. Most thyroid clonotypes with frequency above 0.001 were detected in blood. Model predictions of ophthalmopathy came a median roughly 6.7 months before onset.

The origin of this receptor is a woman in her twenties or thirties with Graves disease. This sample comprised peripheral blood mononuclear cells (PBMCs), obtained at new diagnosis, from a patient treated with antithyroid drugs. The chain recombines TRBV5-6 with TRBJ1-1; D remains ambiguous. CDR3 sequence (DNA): TGTGCCAGCAGCTTCTTTTCTGAAGTTTTCTTT. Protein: CASSFFSEVFF.